The following is a T cell receptor (beta chain) sequence with its context. Produced via immunoSEQ multiplex PCR; TCRdb's table is partial and in-frame only. There are more than 80,000 clones in the sample; 90% to 95% occur only once, and around 2.5% lies in the top ten. The data were taken from a study of OX40 agonist ivuxolimab in advanced cancers. At the level of the study: Three individuals attained partial responses, comprising one hepatocellular carcinoma case and two cutaneous melanoma cases.

The CDR3 is 14 residues long. V lost 4 bases and J lost 0; bases outside the gene matches: 2. Looked up from germline, CDR1 is SNHLY and CDR2 is FYNNEI. The specimen comprised CD4+ or CD8+ T cells sorted from blood, sampled in a trial of the OX40 agonist ivuxolimab. This sequence was found in an adult with an advanced solid tumor such as melanoma, head and neck, liver or kidney cancer. The chain recombines TRBV2 with TRBJ2-7; 8 bases are shared with TRBD1. Here the CDR3 reads CASSAGTGSYEQYF. The DNA of the CDR3 is TGTGCCAGCAGTGCCGGGACAGGCTCCTACGAGCAGTACTTC.